The rows below give T cell receptor beta chains drawn from one sample of a study of naive and memory T cell subsets. TCRdb analysed the 5' RACE reads with MiXCR anew, one entry per CDR3 protein. The sample carries 60,000 or so distinct CDR3 sequences, about 7% recorded once. These receptors were taken from a male donor in good health. The CDR3 runs from the conserved cysteine through the conserved F or W. The order of the fields is clone size, V gene, J gene, D gene, CDR3 DNA, CDR3 protein. D genes are given only for firm matches. Only some rows state a clone size, as once, few, many or a class for expanded clones.

abundance: NA; v_gene: TRBV6-5; j_gene: TRBJ1-2; d_gene: NA; CDR3nt: TGTGCCAGCAGTTACTCGAGTCAGCGCGGCTATGGCTACACCTTC; CDR3aa: CASSYSSQRGYGYTF
abundance: NA; v_gene: TRBV7-8; j_gene: TRBJ1-6; d_gene: TRBD1; CDR3nt: TGTGCCAGCAGGCGAACCGGGACAGCCGATTCACCCCTCCACTTT; CDR3aa: CASRRTGTADSPLHF
abundance: few; v_gene: TRBV5-1; j_gene: TRBJ2-1; d_gene: NA; CDR3nt: TGCGCCAGCAGCTTTGACGGGTCGTCGAATGAGCAGTTCTTC; CDR3aa: CASSFDGSSNEQFF
abundance: NA; v_gene: TRBV15; j_gene: TRBJ1-5; d_gene: NA; CDR3nt: TGTGCCACCAGCAGTGGGTGGGAAAGACAGCCCCAGCATTTT; CDR3aa: CATSSGWERQPQHF
abundance: many; v_gene: TRBV12-3/TRBV12-4; j_gene: TRBJ1-1; d_gene: NA; CDR3nt: TGTGCCAGCAGTTTAGTTCAGGACACTGAAGCTTTCTTT; CDR3aa: CASSLVQDTEAFF
abundance: medium-sized; v_gene: TRBV20-1; j_gene: TRBJ2-3; d_gene: NA; CDR3nt: TGCAGTGCGACCCCTCCCACTAGCCTAGATACGCAGTATTTT; CDR3aa: CSATPPTSLDTQYF
abundance: few; v_gene: TRBV19; j_gene: TRBJ2-1; d_gene: TRBD1; CDR3nt: TGTGCCAGTAGTAGATACAGGGGCATGAACAATGAGCAGTTCTTC; CDR3aa: CASSRYRGMNNEQFF
abundance: many; v_gene: TRBV20-1; j_gene: TRBJ2-5; d_gene: NA; CDR3nt: TGCAGTGCTAGAGGGGGTGCTAGCCCAGAGACCCAGTACTTC; CDR3aa: CSARGGASPETQYF
abundance: NA; v_gene: TRBV14; j_gene: TRBJ1-6; d_gene: TRBD1; CDR3nt: TGTGCCAGCAGCCAAAGGGTCGGGACAGGGGACTATAATTCACCCCTCCACTTT; CDR3aa: CASSQRVGTGDYNSPLHF
abundance: NA; v_gene: TRBV6-5; j_gene: TRBJ1-1; d_gene: TRBD1; CDR3nt: TGTGCCAGCAGACCAGGACAGGGGTGGGAGGAAGCTTTCTTT; CDR3aa: CASRPGQGWEEAFF
abundance: many; v_gene: TRBV12-5; j_gene: TRBJ2-1; d_gene: NA; CDR3nt: TGTGCTAGTGCCGCCGGCAGGGGTCGCGAGCAGTTCTTC; CDR3aa: CASAAGRGREQFF
abundance: many; v_gene: TRBV27; j_gene: TRBJ2-7; d_gene: TRBD1; CDR3nt: TGTGCCAGCAGTTTGACAGGGTTTGGCTCCTACGAGCAGTACTTC; CDR3aa: CASSLTGFGSYEQYF
abundance: many; v_gene: TRBV4-1; j_gene: TRBJ2-1; d_gene: NA; CDR3nt: TGCGCCAGCAGCCAAGAGACCGCCACCAATGAGCAGTTCTTC; CDR3aa: CASSQETATNEQFF
abundance: many; v_gene: TRBV6-5; j_gene: TRBJ2-7; d_gene: NA; CDR3nt: TGTGCCAGCAGTTGGCAGGGGAGCTCCTACGAGCAGTACTTC; CDR3aa: CASSWQGSSYEQYF
abundance: NA; v_gene: TRBV11-2; j_gene: TRBJ1-4; d_gene: NA; CDR3nt: TGTGCCAGCAGCTTATTCACCGGTGAAAAACTGTTTTTT; CDR3aa: CASSLFTGEKLFF
abundance: NA; v_gene: TRBV7-2; j_gene: TRBJ1-1; d_gene: NA; CDR3nt: TGTGCCAGCAGCTTTGAGGGGTCTACGGGCATTTCTGAAGCTTTCTTT; CDR3aa: CASSFEGSTGISEAFF
abundance: NA; v_gene: TRBV30; j_gene: TRBJ2-1; d_gene: TRBD2; CDR3nt: TGTGCCTGGAGTGTACTTAGCGGGAGTTACAATGAGCAGTTCTTC; CDR3aa: CAWSVLSGSYNEQFF
abundance: many; v_gene: TRBV6-5; j_gene: TRBJ1-1; d_gene: NA; CDR3nt: TGTGCCAGCAGTTCCTCACCTACATGGAACACTGAAGCTTTCTTT; CDR3aa: CASSSSPTWNTEAFF
abundance: NA; v_gene: TRBV20-1; j_gene: TRBJ2-1; d_gene: TRBD2; CDR3nt: TGCAGTGTCGTCCGCCCGGGGACTAGCGGGAGGTGGGGTTTGAATGAGCAGTTCTTC; CDR3aa: CSVVRPGTSGRWGLNEQFF
abundance: many; v_gene: TRBV11-2; j_gene: TRBJ1-1; d_gene: TRBD1; CDR3nt: TGTGCCAGCAGCCCCTGGGACAGGGATTCTGAAGCTTTCTTT; CDR3aa: CASSPWDRDSEAFF
abundance: NA; v_gene: TRBV28; j_gene: TRBJ2-2; d_gene: NA; CDR3nt: TGTGCCAGCAGAACCGAGGGGGGGACGGTGAACACCGGGGAGCGGTTTTTT; CDR3aa: CASRTEGGTVNTGERFF
abundance: few; v_gene: TRBV14; j_gene: TRBJ2-1; d_gene: NA; CDR3nt: TGTGCCAGCAGCCAAGAAGGCCGAATTCCCGGGACTCAGCAGTTCTTC; CDR3aa: CASSQEGRIPGTQQFF
abundance: few; v_gene: TRBV6-5; j_gene: TRBJ1-1; d_gene: TRBD1; CDR3nt: TGTGCCAGCAGTTACTCAAGGATGGAGGGGGCTGGGGGCACTGAAGCTTTCTTT; CDR3aa: CASSYSRMEGAGGTEAFF
abundance: many; v_gene: TRBV11-2; j_gene: TRBJ1-1; d_gene: NA; CDR3nt: TGTGCCAGCAGCTTAGTCGGGTTGAACACTGAAGCTTTCTTT; CDR3aa: CASSLVGLNTEAFF
abundance: many; v_gene: TRBV29-1; j_gene: TRBJ2-6; d_gene: NA; CDR3nt: TGCAGCGTTGTGGGCTCTGGGGCCAACGTCCTGACTTTC; CDR3aa: CSVVGSGANVLTF
abundance: many; v_gene: TRBV12-3/TRBV12-4; j_gene: TRBJ1-1; d_gene: TRBD1; CDR3nt: TGTGCCAGCAGTTCTGGGGACAGGGGAGCTTTCTTT; CDR3aa: CASSSGDRGAFF
abundance: NA; v_gene: TRBV4-1; j_gene: TRBJ1-3; d_gene: TRBD1; CDR3nt: TGCGCCAGCAGCCAAGTCCTCCGCCGTAAACAGGGGAATGGAAACACCATATATTTT; CDR3aa: CASSQVLRRKQGNGNTIYF
abundance: many; v_gene: TRBV29-1; j_gene: TRBJ1-2; d_gene: NA; CDR3nt: TGCAGCGTTGAAATCCGGCCCAATGGCTACACCTTC; CDR3aa: CSVEIRPNGYTF
abundance: few; v_gene: TRBV6-5; j_gene: TRBJ1-1; d_gene: TRBD1; CDR3nt: TGTGCCAGCACCCCTAAAAGGGCAGGGGGCCGTAACACTGAAGCTTTCTTT; CDR3aa: CASTPKRAGGRNTEAFF
abundance: many; v_gene: TRBV2; j_gene: TRBJ2-5; d_gene: TRBD1; CDR3nt: TGTGCCAGCAACGGGGACAGGGGGCACTCCCAAGAGACCCAGTACTTC; CDR3aa: CASNGDRGHSQETQYF
abundance: NA; v_gene: TRBV2; j_gene: TRBJ2-1; d_gene: TRBD1; CDR3nt: TGTGCCAGCAGTATCGACAGGGGGTACTACAATGAGCAGTTCTTC; CDR3aa: CASSIDRGYYNEQFF
abundance: few; v_gene: TRBV24-1; j_gene: TRBJ2-5; d_gene: NA; CDR3nt: TGTGCCACCAGTGAGGGGGGACAGCAAGAGACCCAGTACTTC; CDR3aa: CATSEGGQQETQYF
abundance: NA; v_gene: TRBV20-1; j_gene: TRBJ2-5; d_gene: TRBD1; CDR3nt: TGCAGTGCCCCCGGGACAGGGAGTCGAGAGACCCAGTACTTC; CDR3aa: CSAPGTGSRETQYF
abundance: many; v_gene: TRBV5-5; j_gene: TRBJ2-7; d_gene: NA; CDR3nt: TGTGCCAGCAGCCGCCTGGAAGACTACGAGCAGTACTTC; CDR3aa: CASSRLEDYEQYF
abundance: NA; v_gene: TRBV6-2/TRBV6-3; j_gene: TRBJ2-7; d_gene: NA; CDR3nt: TGTGCCAGCAGTTCGGGGGCCATCTCCTACGAGCAGTACTTC; CDR3aa: CASSSGAISYEQYF
abundance: few; v_gene: TRBV7-6; j_gene: TRBJ1-6; d_gene: TRBD1; CDR3nt: TGTGCCAGCGCACGACAGGGTAATTCACCCCTCCACTTT; CDR3aa: CASARQGNSPLHF